Shown below are 25 T cell receptor beta chains from a single sample sequenced in a study of cytomegalovirus exposure and HLA in healthy donors. PCR was performed using 60 Vbeta and 13 Jbeta primers. This table comes from immunoSEQ multiplex PCR, and its TCRdb copy is limited to in-frame clones, with some not included. The table records more than 80,000 clones, about four fifths of them present only once. The sequenced material came from PBMCs. The receptors shown here come from a woman aged 40 to 49 in good health and CMV-seropositive.

The sample holds a few counts of this clone. This rearrangement joins TRBV7-6 to TRBJ2-3; 7 bases align to TRBD2. Germline CDR1 reads SGHVS; CDR2 reads FNYEAQ. This CDR3 spans 14 amino acids. Trimming removed 4 bases from V and 6 bases from J; junction bases left unmatched: 7. The CDR3, as DNA: TGTGCCAGCAGCTACGGGGGAGGGCGGGATACGCAGTATTTT. It specifies CASSYGGGRDTQYF.

The V and J genes are TRBV6-1 and TRBJ2-3; 9 bases are shared with TRBD1. Unmatched junction bases numbered 3, after V lost 4 bases and J lost 4 bases. The CDR3 covers 14 residues. Per germline, CDR1 MNHNS and CDR2 SASEGT. The CDR3 coding sequence is TGTGCCAGCAGTGTGAGGACAGGGGCAGATACGCAGTATTTT. Protein sequence: CASSVRTGADTQYF.

This CDR3 reads CASSPTGVETQYF. The CDR3 bases are TGTGCCAGCAGCCCAACAGGGGTCGAGACCCAGTACTTC. The chain has TRBV7-9 and TRBJ2-5; 7 bases match TRBD1. The ends lost 5 bases at V and 5 bases at J; junction bases unmatched: 5. There are 13 residues in the CDR3. Germline V lookup: CDR1 SEHNR, CDR2 FQNEAQ (reference sequence).

This chain connects TRBV9 to TRBJ2-4, with TRBD1 matching 8 bases. The length of the CDR3 is 14 residues. The germline CDR1 and CDR2 sequences are SGDLS and YYNGEE. V was pared by 3 bases and J by 8 bases, with 7 bases of the junction left unmatched. The CDR3 protein is CASSASDRVDIQYF. The CDR3 DNA follows: TGTGCCAGCAGCGCCTCGGACAGGGTGGACATTCAGTACTTC.

The gene calls are TRBV18 and TRBJ1-2; 7 nucleotides line up with TRBD1. CDR3 length equals 15 residues. V lost 3 bases, J lost 4 bases, and 8 bases stayed unmatched. The germline CDR1 and CDR2 sequences are KGHSH and LQKENI. As DNA, the CDR3 is TGTGCCAGCTCACCCCAAACAGACAGGGCCTATGGCTACACCTTC. Translating it yields CASSPQTDRAYGYTF.

The chain couples TRBV29-1 to TRBJ2-7; maybe TRBD2 (5 bases). CDR3 length: 14 residues. Germline values: CDR1 SQVTM, CDR2 ANQGSEA. V was pared by 5 bases and J by 0 bases, with 14 bases between. This chain's CDR3 is CSVRETLSSYEQYF. The CDR3 DNA reads TGCAGCGTTAGGGAGACCCTTAGCTCCTACGAGCAGTACTTC.

This chain links TRBV7-8 with TRBJ1-1; 7 nucleotides line up with TRBD1. Germline CDR1 SGHVS, CDR2 FQNEAQ. With 5 bases clipped from V and 2 bases from J, the junction kept 5 bases outside the gene matches. There are 14 residues in the CDR3. The CDR3 coding sequence is TGTGCCAGCAGCCAGGGGACAGCCAACACTGAAGCTTTCTTT. Protein product: CASSQGTANTEAFF.

The chain couples TRBV7-9 to TRBJ2-7, with D unclear. V was cut by 7 bases and J by 3 bases, with 13 bases left in between. CDR1 SEHNR and CDR2 FQNEAQ come from the germline V gene (reference sequence). The CDR3 extends over 13 amino acids. CDR3 sequence (DNA): TGTGCCAGCACCGAATCAACTTTCTACGAGCAGTACTTC. Translating gives CASTESTFYEQYF.

The gene calls are TRBV6-5 and TRBJ1-6; maybe TRBD1 (5 bases). The V gene's germline CDR1 is MNHEY and CDR2 SVGAGI. The CDR3 is 15 residues long. V lost 2 bases to trimming and J lost 10 bases, with 15 bases between them. DNA of the CDR3: TGTGCCAGCAGTTACGGGCAGGGTGGAAACTCACCCCTCCACTTT. It yields the protein CASSYGQGGNSPLHF.

The rearrangement links TRBV6-5 to TRBJ2-1, with D hard to call. CDR1 and CDR2 from the germline V gene are MNHEY and SVGAGI. The CDR3 length is 13 residues. V was trimmed by 5 bases and J by 7 bases, leaving 12 bases between them. CDR3 sequence (DNA): TGTGCCAGCAGTGAAGCGTGGATTAATGAGCAGTTCTTC. It encodes CASSEAWINEQFF.

The V and J genes are TRBV10-1 and TRBJ2-5; 7 nucleotides line up with TRBD1. The J segment lost 4 bases and the V segment lost 5 bases, leaving 4 bases of the junction unmatched. Germline V CDR1 and CDR2: WNHNN, SYGVQD (reference sequence). CDR3 length: 13 residues. CDR3 coding DNA: TGCGCCAGCAGTCCTGGACAGGTAGAGACCCAGTACTTC. Its translation: CASSPGQVETQYF.

This clone came up a few times. This sample includes further DNA sequences coding for the same CDR3. The chain is built from TRBV2 and TRBJ1-5; 9 nucleotides agree with TRBD1. The junction had 4 bases not matched to a gene; V was cut back by 3 bases and J by 4 bases. CDR1 and CDR2 (germline): SNHLY, FYNNEI. This CDR3 has 15 amino acids. The CDR3 nucleotides read TGTGCCAGCAGTGATCCGGGACAGGGTAATCAGCCCCAGCATTTT. This gives the protein CASSDPGQGNQPQHF. The full variable domain, completed using reference TRBV2 and TRBJ1-5, is EPEVTQTPSHQVTQMGQEVILRCVPISNHLYFYWYRQILGQKVEFLVSFYNNEISEKSEIFDDQFSVERPDGSNFTLKIRSTKLEDSAMYFCASSDPGQGNQPQHFGDGTRLSIL.

The chain links TRBV6-1 to TRBJ1-1, with 7 bases that match TRBD1. Trimming removed 2 bases from V and 1 base from J; junction bases left unmatched: 7. Germline V gene data show CDR1 as MNHNS and CDR2 as SASEGT. CDR3 length equals 16 residues. CDR3 sequence (DNA): TGTGCCAGCAGTGAATCTCCGACAGGGAGGAACACTGAAGCTTTCTTT. This codes for CASSESPTGRNTEAFF.

This chain connects TRBV29-1 to TRBJ2-5; D possibly corresponds to TRBD2 (6 bases). This CDR3 has 14 residues. Germline V lookup: CDR1 SQVTM, CDR2 ANQGSEA. V gave up 6 bases and J gave up 5 bases, with 19 bases separating them. The CDR3 loop is CSVLLLATRETQYF. The DNA for the CDR3 is TGCAGCGTACTCCTCCTAGCGACCCGGGAGACCCAGTACTTC.

This chain links TRBV2 with TRBJ2-7; 7 positions agree with TRBD1. J was trimmed by 4 bases and V by 6 bases; bases with no gene match: 15. CDR1 and CDR2 (germline): SNHLY, FYNNEI. CDR3 length equals 16 residues. The CDR3 here is CASRPYSGTVNYEQYF. The CDR3 coding sequence is TGTGCCAGCAGACCATACTCCGGGACAGTGAATTACGAGCAGTACTTC.

This clone was observed a handful of times. The V gene is TRBV30, the J gene TRBJ1-2; 9 bases match TRBD1. CDR3 length: 15 residues. The trim removed 7 bases at V and 3 bases at J, leaving 12 bases unmatched. CDR1 GTSNPN and CDR2 SVGIG come from the germline V gene (reference sequence). The CDR3 reads CASVYRGRRDYGYTF. The CDR3 DNA is TGTGCCTCGGTGTACAGGGGGCGCCGTGACTATGGCTACACCTTC.

This clone was counted only a few times. The gene calls are TRBV28 and TRBJ2-1, with 8 bases that match TRBD2. This CDR3 is built from 14 residues. Per germline, CDR1 MDHEN and CDR2 SYDVKM. With V trimmed by 4 bases and J by 6 bases, 5 bases remained unmatched. The CDR3 DNA sequence: TGTGCCAGCAGTTCTCCACTAGCGGTCAATGAGCAGTTCTTC. It specifies CASSSPLAVNEQFF.

The genes are TRBV30 and TRBJ2-1, with TRBD2 matching over 11 bases. The CDR3 has 15 amino acids. Germline V CDR1 and CDR2: GTSNPN, SVGIG (reference sequence). J was trimmed by 7 bases and V by 2 bases; bases with no gene match: 7. This CDR3 reads CAWSPLAGVGNEQFF. The DNA for the CDR3 is TGTGCCTGGAGTCCACTAGCGGGAGTCGGTAATGAGCAGTTCTTC. Looking up the rest from reference TRBV30 and TRBJ2-1 gives the full variable domain: SQTIHQWPATLVQPVGSPLSLECTVEGTSNPNLYWYRQAAGRGLQLLFYSVGIGQISSEVPQNLSASRPQDRQFILSSKKLLLSDSGFYLCAWSPLAGVGNEQFFGPGTRLTVL.

The chain is built from TRBV7-9 and TRBJ2-3, with TRBD2 matching over 8 bases. The germline V gene has CDR1 SEHNR and CDR2 FQNEAQ (reference sequence). The CDR3 loop spans 14 amino acids. Losses at the gene ends were 3 bases for V and 2 bases for J; bases not matched to a gene: 1. Here the CDR3 DNA reads TGTGCCAGCAGCTTTAGCGGGACCACAGATACGCAGTATTTT. The encoded protein is CASSFSGTTDTQYF.

The V and J genes are TRBV11-3 and TRBJ2-7, with TRBD2 identical over 7 bases. The CDR3 covers 13 residues. Germline CDR1 and CDR2: SGHNT and YENEEA. V shed 5 bases and J 7 bases; nucleotides not matched to a gene: 8. Written as DNA, the CDR3 is TGTGCCAGCAGCCCAGGCGGGAGTTCTGAGCAGTACTTC. This gives the protein CASSPGGSSEQYF.

This sequence joins TRBV18 and TRBJ2-5, with D possibly TRBD2 on 5 matching bases. The CDR3 extends over 17 amino acids. V was pared by 2 bases and J by 0 bases, with 16 bases between. The germline V gene encodes CDR1 KGHSH and CDR2 LQKENI. Written as DNA, the CDR3 is TGTGCCAGCTCACCATTCACCGGGGATAATCACCAAGAGACCCAGTACTTC. Its translation is CASSPFTGDNHQETQYF.

The J gene is TRBJ2-5, the V gene TRBV10-2, with 15 bases aligning to TRBD2. V trimming: 3 bases; J trimming: 9 bases; junction bases outside the gene matches: 8. The V gene's germline CDR1 is WSHSY and CDR2 SAAADI. CDR3 size: 16 residues. The chain's CDR3 is CASSEAGTSGRSAQYF. CDR3 DNA: TGCGCCAGCAGTGAAGCCGGGACTAGCGGGAGGTCGGCCCAGTACTTC.

The rearrangement links TRBV13 to TRBJ2-7; 10 bases are shared with TRBD2. Germline trimming cut 1 base from V and 4 bases from J; bases unmatched to any gene: 7. The CDR3 consists of 16 residues. From germline, CDR1 is PRHDT and CDR2 FYEKMQ (reference sequence). The CDR3 bases are TGTGCCAGCAGCTTAGCTGGACTAGCGGCACCTTACGAGCAGTACTTC. Translated, it gives CASSLAGLAAPYEQYF.

The chain combines TRBV27 with TRBJ1-3, with D tentatively TRBD1 (6 bases). CDR3 size: 15 residues. Trimming removed 5 bases at V and 3 bases at J, with 14 bases between. The V gene's germline CDR1 is MNHEY and CDR2 SMNVEV (reference sequence). This CDR3 is CASSPHRAGGNTIYF. In DNA, the CDR3 is TGTGCCAGCAGTCCACACAGGGCGGGTGGAAACACCATATATTTT.

This clone has more than one count but fewer than ten. This CDR3 reads CASTASPRTGVYEQYF. As DNA, the CDR3 is TGTGCCAGCACCGCAAGTCCCCGGACAGGGGTCTACGAGCAGTACTTC. V gene TRBV21-1 combines with J gene TRBJ2-7; whether TRBD1, the table's D call, matches the DNA was not checked. TRBV21-1 represents a pseudogene. The CDR3 length is 16 residues.